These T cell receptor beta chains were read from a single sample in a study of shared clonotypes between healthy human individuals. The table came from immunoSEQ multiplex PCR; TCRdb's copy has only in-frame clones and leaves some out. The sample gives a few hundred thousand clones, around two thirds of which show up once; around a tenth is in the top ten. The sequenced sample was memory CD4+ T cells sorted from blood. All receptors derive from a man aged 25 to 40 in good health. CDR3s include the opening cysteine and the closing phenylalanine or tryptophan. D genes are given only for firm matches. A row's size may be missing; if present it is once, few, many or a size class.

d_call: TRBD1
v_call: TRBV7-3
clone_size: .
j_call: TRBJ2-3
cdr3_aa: CASSRADRGSDTQYF
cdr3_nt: TGTGCCAGCAGCCGAGCCGACAGGGGCTCGGATACGCAGTATTTT

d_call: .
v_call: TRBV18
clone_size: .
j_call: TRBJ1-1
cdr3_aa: CASSVAPLNTEAFF
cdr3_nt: TGTGCCAGCTCAGTTGCACCGTTGAACACTGAAGCTTTCTTT

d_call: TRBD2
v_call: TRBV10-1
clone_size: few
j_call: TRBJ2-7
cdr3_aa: CASSDPLGGGSSEQYF
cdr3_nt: TGCGCCAGCAGTGATCCACTTGGCGGGGGATCGAGCGAGCAGTACTTC

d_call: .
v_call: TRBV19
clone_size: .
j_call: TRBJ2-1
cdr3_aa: CASSRYNEQFF
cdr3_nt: TGTGCCAGTAGTCGGTACAATGAGCAGTTCTTC

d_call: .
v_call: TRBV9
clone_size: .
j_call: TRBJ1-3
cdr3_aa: CASSVAAAYSGNTIYF
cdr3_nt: TGTGCCAGCAGCGTAGCTGCGGCCTACTCTGGAAACACCATATATTTT

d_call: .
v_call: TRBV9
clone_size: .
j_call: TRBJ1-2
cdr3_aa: CASSVSGSDYGYTF
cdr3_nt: TGTGCCAGCAGCGTATCGGGCTCAGACTATGGCTACACCTTC

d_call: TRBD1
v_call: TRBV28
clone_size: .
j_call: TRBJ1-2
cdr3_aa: CASSPQGTYGYTF
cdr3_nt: TGTGCCAGCAGTCCACAGGGGACCTATGGCTACACCTTC

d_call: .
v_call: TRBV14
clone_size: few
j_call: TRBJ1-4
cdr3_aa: CASSQDGQGNEKLFF
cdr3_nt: TGTGCCAGCAGCCAAGATGGTCAGGGGAATGAAAAACTGTTTTTT

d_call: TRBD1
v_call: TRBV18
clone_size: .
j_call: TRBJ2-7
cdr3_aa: CASSPVTGHSYEQYF
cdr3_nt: TGTGCCAGCTCACCAGTGACAGGGCACTCCTACGAGCAGTACTTC

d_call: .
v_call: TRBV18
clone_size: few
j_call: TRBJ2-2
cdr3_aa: CASSQPSRDSGKNTGELFF
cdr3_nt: TGTGCCAGCTCACAACCTTCTCGGGACTCAGGGAAGAACACCGGGGAGCTGTTTTTT

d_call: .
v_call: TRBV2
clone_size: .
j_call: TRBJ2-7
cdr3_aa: CASSEQGGDEQYF
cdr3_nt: TGTGCCAGCAGTGAACAGGGAGGAGACGAGCAGTACTTC

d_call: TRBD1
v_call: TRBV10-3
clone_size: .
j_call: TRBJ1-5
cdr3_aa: CAISENPGQGGQPQHF
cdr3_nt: TGTGCCATCAGTGAGAATCCGGGACAGGGAGGTCAGCCCCAGCATTTT

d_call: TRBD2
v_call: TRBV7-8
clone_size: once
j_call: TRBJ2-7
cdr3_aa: CASSLGLAGEFNYEQYF
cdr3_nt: TGTGCCAGCAGCTTAGGTCTAGCGGGAGAGTTTAATTACGAGCAGTACTTC

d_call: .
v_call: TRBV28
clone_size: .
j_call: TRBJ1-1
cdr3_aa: CASSENKLNTEAFF
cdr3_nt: TGTGCCAGCAGTGAGAACAAATTGAACACTGAAGCTTTCTTT

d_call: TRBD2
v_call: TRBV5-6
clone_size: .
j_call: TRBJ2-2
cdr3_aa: CASSSPGLAVRAGELFF
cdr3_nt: TGTGCCAGCAGCTCACCGGGACTAGCGGTTCGGGCCGGGGAGCTGTTTTTT

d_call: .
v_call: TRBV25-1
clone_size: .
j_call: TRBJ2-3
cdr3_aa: CASSEEGEASLGGTQYF
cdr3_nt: TGTGCCAGCAGTGAGGAGGGAGAGGCTAGCCTCGGTGGTACGCAGTATTTT

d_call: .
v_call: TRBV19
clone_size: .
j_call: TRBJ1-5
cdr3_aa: CASSIHHPRNQPQHF
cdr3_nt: TGTGCCAGTAGTATACACCATCCAAGGAATCAGCCCCAGCATTTT

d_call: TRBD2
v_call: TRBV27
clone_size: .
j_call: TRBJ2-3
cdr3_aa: CASSLRATGGRTDTQYF
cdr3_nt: TGTGCCAGCAGTTTACGAGCTACGGGAGGAAGAACAGATACGCAGTATTTT

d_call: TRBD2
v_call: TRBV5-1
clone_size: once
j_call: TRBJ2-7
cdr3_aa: CASSLGLAGLEQYF
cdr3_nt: TGCGCCAGCAGCTTGGGGCTAGCGGGCCTCGAGCAGTACTTC

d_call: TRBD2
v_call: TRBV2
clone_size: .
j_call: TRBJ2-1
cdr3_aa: CASRERGSNEQFF
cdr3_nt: TGTGCCAGCAGGGAGCGGGGGAGCAATGAGCAGTTCTTC

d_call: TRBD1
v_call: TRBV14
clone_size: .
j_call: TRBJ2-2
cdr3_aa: CASSQRTGYSGELFF
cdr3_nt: TGTGCCAGCAGCCAAAGGACAGGGTATTCCGGGGAGCTGTTTTTT

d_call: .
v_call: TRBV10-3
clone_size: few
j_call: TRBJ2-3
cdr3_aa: CAISYPGTDTQYF
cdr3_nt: TGTGCCATCAGTTATCCGGGCACAGATACGCAGTATTTT

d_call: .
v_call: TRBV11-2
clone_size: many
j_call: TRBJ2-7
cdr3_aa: CASSFPLGYEQYF
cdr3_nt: TGTGCCAGCAGCTTTCCTTTGGGCTACGAGCAGTACTTC

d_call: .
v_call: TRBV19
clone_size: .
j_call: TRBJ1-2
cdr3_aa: CASSTTDPYGYTF
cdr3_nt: TGTGCCAGTTCGACGACAGACCCCTATGGCTACACCTTC

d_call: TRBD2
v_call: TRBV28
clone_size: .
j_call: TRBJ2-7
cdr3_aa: CASEGTSDAYEQYF
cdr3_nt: TGTGCCAGTGAGGGGACTAGCGACGCCTACGAGCAGTACTTC

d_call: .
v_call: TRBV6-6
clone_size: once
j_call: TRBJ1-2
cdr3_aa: CASRTGTARGYTF
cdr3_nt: TGTGCCAGCAGAACCGGGACGGCGCGTGGCTACACCTTC

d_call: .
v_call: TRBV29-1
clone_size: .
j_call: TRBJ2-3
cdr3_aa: CSGLGGAGDTQYF
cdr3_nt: TGCAGCGGGCTCGGAGGCGCGGGAGATACGCAGTATTTT

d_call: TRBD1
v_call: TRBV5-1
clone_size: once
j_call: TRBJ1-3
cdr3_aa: CASSLGDSNDGNTIYF
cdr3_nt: TGCGCCAGCAGCTTGGGGGACAGCAACGACGGAAACACCATATATTTT

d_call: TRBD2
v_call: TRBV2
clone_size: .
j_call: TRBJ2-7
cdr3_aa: CASSEPRGAEQYF
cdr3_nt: TGTGCCAGCAGTGAACCGCGGGGGGCCGAGCAGTACTTC

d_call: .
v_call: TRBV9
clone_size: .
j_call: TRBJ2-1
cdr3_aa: CASSPRDTYNEQFF
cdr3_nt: TGTGCCAGCAGCCCCCGGGACACATACAATGAGCAGTTCTTC

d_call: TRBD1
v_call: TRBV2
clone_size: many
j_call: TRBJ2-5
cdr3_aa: CASHRQGGVETQYF
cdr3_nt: TGTGCCAGCCATAGACAGGGGGGGGTAGAGACCCAGTACTTC

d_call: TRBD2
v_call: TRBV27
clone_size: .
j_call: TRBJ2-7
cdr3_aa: CASSAGTTYEQYF
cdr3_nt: TGTGCCAGCAGTGCCGGGACTACCTACGAGCAGTACTTC

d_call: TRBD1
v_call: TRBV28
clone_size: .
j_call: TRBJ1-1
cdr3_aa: CASARQGDTEAFF
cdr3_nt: TGTGCCAGCGCTCGACAGGGTGACACTGAAGCTTTCTTT

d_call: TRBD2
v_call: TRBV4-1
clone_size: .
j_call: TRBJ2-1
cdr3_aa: CASEPRLAGGSNEQFF
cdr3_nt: TGCGCCAGTGAACCGAGACTAGCGGGAGGATCCAATGAGCAGTTCTTC

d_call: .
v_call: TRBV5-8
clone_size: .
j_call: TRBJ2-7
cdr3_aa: CASSSHVRGQYF
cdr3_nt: TGTGCCAGCAGCTCACACGTACGGGGGCAGTACTTC

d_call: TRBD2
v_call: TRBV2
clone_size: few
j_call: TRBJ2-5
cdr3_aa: CASSGGGLAVGETQYF
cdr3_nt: TGTGCCAGCAGTGGGGGGGGACTAGCGGTGGGAGAGACCCAGTACTTC

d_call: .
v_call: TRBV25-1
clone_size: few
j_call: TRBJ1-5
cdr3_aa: CASSDPGSNQPQHF
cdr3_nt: TGTGCCAGCAGTGATCCAGGGTCTAATCAGCCCCAGCATTTT

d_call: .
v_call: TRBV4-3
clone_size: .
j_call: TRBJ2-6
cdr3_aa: CASSQVQRPAANVLTF
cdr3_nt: TGCGCCAGCAGCCAAGTACAGAGACCTGCGGCTAACGTCCTGACTTTC

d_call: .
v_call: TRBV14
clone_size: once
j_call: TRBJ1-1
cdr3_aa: CASSLMKGFTEAFF
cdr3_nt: TGTGCCAGCAGCCTAATGAAGGGGTTCACTGAAGCTTTCTTT

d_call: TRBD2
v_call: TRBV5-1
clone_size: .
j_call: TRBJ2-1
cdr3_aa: CASSLSSGRGYNEQFF
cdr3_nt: TGCGCCAGCAGCTTGAGTAGCGGGAGAGGGTACAATGAGCAGTTCTTC

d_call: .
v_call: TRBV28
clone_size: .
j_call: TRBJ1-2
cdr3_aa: CASSLYGSGNYGYTF
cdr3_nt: TGTGCCAGCAGTTTATATGGCAGCGGTAACTATGGCTACACCTTC

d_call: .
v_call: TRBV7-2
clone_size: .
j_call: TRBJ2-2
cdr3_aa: CASSLNRQGELFF
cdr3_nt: TGTGCCAGCAGCTTAAACAGGCAAGGGGAGCTGTTTTTT

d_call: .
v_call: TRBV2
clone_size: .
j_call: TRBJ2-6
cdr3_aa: CASSDRFSGANVLTF
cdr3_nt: TGTGCCAGCAGTGACAGGTTCTCTGGGGCCAACGTCCTGACTTTC